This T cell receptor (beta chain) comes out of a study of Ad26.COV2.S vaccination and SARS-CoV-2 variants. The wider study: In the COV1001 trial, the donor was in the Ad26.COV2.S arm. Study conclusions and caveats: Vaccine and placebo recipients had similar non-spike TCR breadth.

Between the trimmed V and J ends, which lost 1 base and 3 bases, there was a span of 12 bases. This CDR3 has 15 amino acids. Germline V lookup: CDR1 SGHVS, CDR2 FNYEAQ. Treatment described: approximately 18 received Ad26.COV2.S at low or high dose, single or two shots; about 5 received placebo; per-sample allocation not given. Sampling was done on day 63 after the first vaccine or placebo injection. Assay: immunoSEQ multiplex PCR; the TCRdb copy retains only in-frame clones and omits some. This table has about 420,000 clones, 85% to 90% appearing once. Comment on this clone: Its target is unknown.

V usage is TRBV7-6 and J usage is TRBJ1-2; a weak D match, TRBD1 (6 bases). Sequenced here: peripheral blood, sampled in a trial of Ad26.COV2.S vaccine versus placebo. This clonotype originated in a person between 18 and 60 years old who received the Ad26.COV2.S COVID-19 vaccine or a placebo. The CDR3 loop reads CASSLVGRGDYGYTF. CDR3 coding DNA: TGTGCCAGCAGCTTAGTGGGCAGGGGCGACTATGGCTACACCTTC.